This T cell receptor beta chain was identified during a study of blood T cells in healthy people across ages. V was pared by 2 bases and J by 0 bases, with 10 bases between. Germline-derived CDR1 and CDR2 are LNHDA and SQIVND (reference sequence). The CDR3 sequence is 15 residues long. With a J-beta primer mix and a sample-barcoded 5' primer, a second PCR ran about 6 to 11 cycles. TCRdb reprocessed the 5' RACE reads with MiXCR, giving one entry per CDR3 protein. The sample holds fewer than 1,200,000 distinct CDR3 sequences; approximately 25% are singletons and the top ten take 0.65% to 0.75%. A note on this clonotype: Its antigen is unknown.

The study's findings and limits: Age advanced and TCR beta diversity per million T cells fell, roughly linearly. Diversity of TCR beta correlated strongly with naive T cell percentage.

Another study also made use of these data, one on T cells of mothers and their children. That source notes: Each mother gave over 8 million TCR beta CDR3 reads; each child, about 2.9 million. Slightly, though not significantly, more overlap was seen in related than in unrelated mother-child pairs.

The receptor was isolated from a girl aged 2-15 years in good health. V gene TRBV19 combines with J gene TRBJ2-5; no firm D call. Specimen: blood. CDR3 loop: CASSIFGEYQETQYF. The CDR3 bases are TGTGCCAGTAGTATATTCGGAGAATACCAAGAGACCCAGTACTTC.